This record concerns one T cell receptor (beta chain) sequence. Antigen: not known. Primers for the PCR totalled 60 Vbeta and 13 Jbeta. Here immunoSEQ multiplex PCR was the method, and the copy in TCRdb shows in-frame clones only, minus some. The repertoire consists of about 110,000 clones, with roughly 77% occurring once and the leading ten covering 2% to 2.5%. The data are from a study of cytomegalovirus exposure and HLA in healthy donors. Each donor's status was that of a healthy bone marrow donor. Donors were nominally healthy when sampled, though unrecorded immune exposures were likely. V dropped 1 base and J dropped 3 bases, with 15 bases sitting between them. The CDR3 consists of 16 residues. CDR1 is MNHEY, CDR2 SMNVEV, per germline (reference sequence). The study, taken as a whole, reports: Earlier findings revealed that most TCR beta V segments proved productive either about 87% or about 30% of the time. Exclusion applied to some V segments, including TRBV6-2 and TRBV6-3, as they were indistinguishable.

The V gene is TRBV27, the J gene TRBJ1-1; D is unresolved. Sample: PBMCs. This TCR was recovered from a man in his forties in good health and CMV-seronegative. The CDR3 spells CASSLLIPRRDTEAFF. The DNA of the CDR3 is TGTGCCAGCAGTTTATTAATTCCCCGCCGGGACACTGAAGCTTTCTTT.